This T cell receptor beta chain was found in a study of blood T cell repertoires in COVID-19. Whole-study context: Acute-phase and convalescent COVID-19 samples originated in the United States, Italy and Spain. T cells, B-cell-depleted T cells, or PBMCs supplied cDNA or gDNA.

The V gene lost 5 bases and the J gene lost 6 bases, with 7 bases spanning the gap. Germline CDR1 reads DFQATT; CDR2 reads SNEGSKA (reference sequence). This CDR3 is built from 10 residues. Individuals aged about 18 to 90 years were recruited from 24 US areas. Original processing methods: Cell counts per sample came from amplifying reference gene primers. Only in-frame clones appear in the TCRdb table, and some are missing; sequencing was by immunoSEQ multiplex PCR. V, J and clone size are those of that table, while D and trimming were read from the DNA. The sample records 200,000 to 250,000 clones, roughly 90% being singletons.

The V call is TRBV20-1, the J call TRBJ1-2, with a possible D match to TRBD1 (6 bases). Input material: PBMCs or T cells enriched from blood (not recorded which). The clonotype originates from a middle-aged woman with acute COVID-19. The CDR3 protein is CSAYRDGYTF. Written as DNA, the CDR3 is TGCAGTGCTTACAGGGATGGCTACACCTTC.